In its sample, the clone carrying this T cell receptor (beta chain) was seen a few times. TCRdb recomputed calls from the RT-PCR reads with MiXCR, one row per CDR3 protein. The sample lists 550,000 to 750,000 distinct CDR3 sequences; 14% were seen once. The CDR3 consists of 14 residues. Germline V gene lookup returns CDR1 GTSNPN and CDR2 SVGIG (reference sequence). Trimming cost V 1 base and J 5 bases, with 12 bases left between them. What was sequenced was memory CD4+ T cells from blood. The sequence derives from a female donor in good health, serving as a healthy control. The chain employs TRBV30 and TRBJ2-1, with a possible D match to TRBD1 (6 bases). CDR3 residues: CAWSEGRGHNEQFF. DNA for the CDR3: TGTGCCTGGAGTGAGGGCAGGGGCCACAATGAGCAGTTCTTC.